The sequence of this TCR beta chain was determined in a study of patients and donors after allogeneic stem cell transplantation. The germline V gene encodes CDR1 SGHAT and CDR2 FQDESV (reference sequence). The CDR3 loop spans 13 amino acids. The V end was cut by 2 bases, the J end by 1 base, with 5 bases between. One entry per CDR3 protein results from TCRdb running MiXCR on the RT-PCR reads. The sample has 410,000 or so distinct CDR3 sequences; 16% are singletons. The sample consisted of blood, either unsorted or a sorted T cell fraction (not recorded which). This chain uses TRBV11-1 with TRBJ2-5, with no clear D. This TCR was recovered from a human donor who was either an allogeneic HSCT recipient or a stem cell or donor lymphocyte infusion donor (not recorded which). It is not recorded whose cells these are; they may come from a transplant donor. The CDR3 DNA is TGTGCCAGCAGCTTACCGGCCCAAGAGACCCAGTACTTC. Translation: CASSLPAQETQYF.